Presented here are 15 T cell receptor beta chains from one specimen sequenced in a study of cytomegalovirus exposure and HLA in healthy donors (dated by TCRdb to 2016 to 2017). The library was generated by the immunoSEQ multiplex PCR assay. For the multiplex PCR, a mixture combining 60 forward primers for TCR Vbeta segments and 13 reverse primers for TCR Jbeta segments was used. Held by TCRdb, this immuneACCESS table contains in-frame sequences only and omits some clones. Under half of the omission traces to an unresolved V gene where checked; the cause of the rest is unknown. Present in this sample are 85,000 to 90,000 clones, roughly 66% of which were seen just once. The ten largest clones represent about 2.1% of the sample. Specimen: PBMCs. These receptors all come from a man aged 30-40 years in good health and CMV-seronegative.

The chain joins TRBV27 to TRBJ2-1; 8 bases are a match to TRBD2. This CDR3 has 14 amino acids. V lost 6 bases, J lost 6 bases, and 7 bases stayed unmatched. The germline V gene encodes CDR1 MNHEY and CDR2 SMNVEV (reference sequence). The CDR3 reads CASSMGTSINEQFF. In DNA, the CDR3 is TGTGCCAGCAGCATGGGGACTAGTATCAATGAGCAGTTCTTC.

This clone appeared a single time. J is TRBJ2-2 and V is TRBV28, with 9 bases fitting TRBD2. Germline V CDR1 and CDR2: MDHEN, SYDVKM. The ends lost 1 base at V and 5 bases at J; junction bases unmatched: 5. The CDR3 is 16 amino acids. The CDR3 DNA reads as TGTGCCAGCAGTTTATACAGCGGGAGGCATACCGGGGAGCTGTTTTTT. Translation: CASSLYSGRHTGELFF.

This chain joins TRBV30 and TRBJ2-3; TRBD1 matches 9 bases. There are 14 residues in the CDR3. With 2 bases clipped from V and 7 bases from J, the junction kept 7 bases outside the gene matches. Germline CDR1 GTSNPN, CDR2 SVGIG (reference sequence). The CDR3 DNA is TGTGCCTGGAGTTTCGGACAGGGGATTAATACGCAGTATTTT. Amino acids: CAWSFGQGINTQYF.

The chain is built from TRBV6-5 and TRBJ1-2; D is possibly TRBD1 (5 bases). The CDR3 loop spans 14 amino acids. With 0 bases removed from V and 3 bases from J, the gap between germline ends came to 8 bases. Germline CDR1 and CDR2: MNHEY and SVGAGI. CDR3 sequence: CASSYSWTHYGYTF. In DNA form, the CDR3 reads TGTGCCAGCAGTTACTCTTGGACACACTATGGCTACACCTTC.

The chain is built from TRBV4-1 and TRBJ1-2; D ambiguous. CDR1 and CDR2 from the germline V gene are MGHRA and YSYEKL. CDR3 length: 16 residues. Deletions cut 1 base from V and 3 bases from J, with 15 bases between. CDR3 bases: TGCGCCAGCAGCCAAGTTTCCCAGTGGTCACACTATGGCTACACCTTC. Translating it yields CASSQVSQWSHYGYTF.

The chain joins TRBV15 to TRBJ2-1; D might be TRBD1 (5 bases). The V gene's germline CDR1 is LNHNV and CDR2 YYDKDF (reference sequence). The V end was cut by 0 bases, the J end by 3 bases, with 9 bases between. This CDR3 has 15 residues. CDR3 residues: CATSRDRQNYNEQFF. CDR3 nucleotides: TGTGCCACCAGCAGAGATAGACAGAACTACAATGAGCAGTTCTTC. The full variable domain, rest sourced from reference TRBV15 and TRBJ2-1, is DAMVIQNPRYQVTQFGKPVTLSCSQTLNHNVMYWYQQKSSQAPKLLFHYYDKDFNNEADTPDNFQSRRPNTSFCFLDIRSPGLGDTAMYLCATSRDRQNYNEQFFGPGTRLTVL.

This clone was seen only a few times. The chain has TRBV27 and TRBJ1-1; 8 nucleotides align to TRBD1. The CDR3 totals 14 residues. Trimming at V came to 6 bases and at J to 4 bases, leaving 7 bases not matched to a gene. Per the germline V gene, CDR1 is MNHEY and CDR2 is SMNVEV (reference sequence). The CDR3: CASRDREVRTEAFF. The CDR3 bases are TGTGCCAGCAGGGACAGGGAGGTTCGCACTGAAGCTTTCTTT.

The V and J genes are TRBV5-1 and TRBJ2-5; TRBD2 matches 11 bases. Germline loops: CDR1 SGHRS, CDR2 YFSETQ. CDR3 length: 15 residues. Trimming at V came to 4 bases and at J to 2 bases, leaving 4 bases not matched to a gene. CDR3 nucleotide sequence: TGCGCCAGCAGCCGTGGGACTAGCGGACAAGAGACCCAGTACTTC. Protein: CASSRGTSGQETQYF.

The chain uses TRBV2 and TRBJ2-7; D is perhaps TRBD2 (5 bases). Germline V gene lookup returns CDR1 SNHLY and CDR2 FYNNEI. Trimming took 7 bases from V and 5 from J, leaving 15 bases between them. The CDR3 is made up of 13 amino acids. The CDR3 region has the DNA TGTGCCAGCACGAACAGCCGAGCGGACGAGCAGTACTTC. Translating it yields CASTNSRADEQYF.

The chain employs TRBV29-1 and TRBJ2-2; maybe TRBD1 (6 bases). Trimming took 5 bases from V and 4 from J, leaving 8 bases between them. This CDR3 spans 12 amino acids. Per the germline V gene, CDR1 is SQVTM and CDR2 is ANQGSEA. CDR3 DNA: TGCAGCGTTCCGACAGGCACCGGGGAGCTGTTTTTT. It encodes CSVPTGTGELFF.

The chain combines TRBV29-1 with TRBJ1-1, with a weak D call TRBD1 (5 bases). This CDR3 spans 12 amino acids. CDR1 and CDR2 (germline): SQVTM, ANQGSEA. Trimming shortened V by 7 bases and J by 4 bases, and 13 bases separated the two germline ends. CDR3 DNA: TGCAGCGCCCCGGGAGGGGTCACTGAAGCTTTCTTT. This encodes CSAPGGVTEAFF.

The V call is TRBV7-2, the J call TRBJ2-1; weak D call: TRBD2 (6 bases). This CDR3 region has 15 residues. The germline V gene has CDR1 SGHTA and CDR2 FQGNSA. The V and J ends lost 1 base and 10 bases respectively, with 17 bases between them. CDR3 loop: CASSLVTGTGREQFF. The CDR3, as DNA: TGTGCCAGCAGCTTAGTCACGGGCACCGGGAGAGAGCAGTTCTTC.

The chain joins TRBV30 to TRBJ1-3; 11 nucleotides align to TRBD1. In germline, CDR1 is GTSNPN, CDR2 SVGIG (reference sequence). J lost 4 bases, V lost 8 bases, and 13 bases had no gene match. There are 16 residues in the CDR3. The CDR3 region has the DNA TGTGCCCAGACCAGGACAGGGGGCGCTGGCGGAAACACCATATATTTT. It encodes CAQTRTGGAGGNTIYF.

The chain is built from TRBV7-2 and TRBJ2-7, with D maybe TRBD1 (5 bases). The V end was cut by 5 bases, the J end by 3 bases, with 20 bases between. The length of the CDR3 is 16 residues. The V gene's germline CDR1 is SGHTA and CDR2 FQGNSA. CDR3 sequence reads: CASSPQGSSNHYEQYF. The CDR3 DNA reads TGTGCCAGCAGCCCTCAGGGCTCTTCCAACCACTACGAGCAGTACTTC.

This clone was detected once. The V call is TRBV6-5, the J call TRBJ2-2, with 8 bases aligning to TRBD2. The ends lost 4 bases at V and 5 bases at J; junction bases unmatched: 3. This CDR3 is 14 amino acids long. CDR1 and CDR2 from the germline V gene are MNHEY and SVGAGI. CDR3 in amino acids: CASSSTGGTGELFF. Written as DNA, the CDR3 is TGTGCCAGCAGTTCGACGGGGGGGACCGGGGAGCTGTTTTTT.